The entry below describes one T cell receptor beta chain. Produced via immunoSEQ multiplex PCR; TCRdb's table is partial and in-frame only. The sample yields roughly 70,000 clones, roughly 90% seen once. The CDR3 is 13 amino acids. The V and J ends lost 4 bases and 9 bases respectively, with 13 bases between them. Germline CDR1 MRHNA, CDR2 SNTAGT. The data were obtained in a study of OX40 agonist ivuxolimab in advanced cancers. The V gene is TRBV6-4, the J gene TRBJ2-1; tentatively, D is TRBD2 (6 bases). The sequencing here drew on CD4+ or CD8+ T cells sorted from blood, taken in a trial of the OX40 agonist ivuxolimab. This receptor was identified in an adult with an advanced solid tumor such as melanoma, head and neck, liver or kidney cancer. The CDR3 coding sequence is TGTGCCAGCAGTGGATTTCCGGGAGTTGAGCAGTTCTTC. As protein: CASSGFPGVEQFF.